The 6 T cell receptor beta chains given below trace back to one sample, sequenced in a study of blood T cell repertoires in COVID-19. The repertoire was sequenced with immunoSEQ multiplex PCR; TCRdb's copy has only in-frame clones and lacks some. The sample lists fewer than 300,000 clones, under 95% occurring once. The sequenced sample was PBMCs or T cells enriched from blood (not recorded which). These receptors all come from a woman between 35 and 50 years old with acute COVID-19.

The chain uses TRBV9 and TRBJ2-1; D gene ambiguous. Trimming stripped 4 bases from V and 7 bases from J, with 18 bases between. In germline, CDR1 is SGDLS, CDR2 YYNGEE. The CDR3 has 15 residues. The CDR3 sequence is CASSPKERSGNEQFF. The CDR3 region has the DNA TGTGCCAGCAGCCCGAAGGAAAGGAGTGGGAATGAGCAGTTCTTC.

This clone was seen once. The chain combines TRBV6-2 or TRBV6-3 with TRBJ2-1; 14 bases map to TRBD2. The CDR3 runs 16 residues. CDR1 MNHEY and CDR2 SVGEGT come from the germline V gene. The V segment lost 2 bases and the J segment 3 bases; nucleotides outside the gene matches: 0. In nucleotides, the CDR3 is TGTGCCAGCAGTTACGGACTAGCGGGAGGCTACAATGAGCAGTTCTTC. It specifies CASSYGLAGGYNEQFF.

This chain connects TRBV27 to TRBJ2-3; D perhaps matches TRBD2 (6 bases). Germline V gene lookup returns CDR1 MNHEY and CDR2 SMNVEV (reference sequence). Trimming removed 3 bases from V and 2 bases from J, with 18 bases in between. The CDR3 runs 17 residues. CDR3 DNA sequence: TGTGCCAGCAGTTTGCTTGGCGGGGTAACGGACACAGATACGCAGTATTTT. This translates into CASSLLGGVTDTDTQYF.

The V and J genes are TRBV6-5 and TRBJ1-3; D is possibly TRBD1 (5 bases). Germline CDR1 is MNHEY and CDR2 is SVGAGI. V lost 6 bases, J lost 1 base, and 7 bases lay in between. This CDR3 is 13 amino acids long. CDR3 protein: CASSAGSGNTIYF. CDR3 bases: TGTGCCAGCAGCGCAGGGTCTGGAAACACCATATATTTT.

The chain combines TRBV2 with TRBJ1-3, with a possible D match to TRBD1 (5 bases). The germline V gene encodes CDR1 SNHLY and CDR2 FYNNEI. CDR3 length equals 15 residues. Trimming cost V 6 bases and J 4 bases, with 16 bases left between them. CDR3 bases: TGTGCCAGCAGCGCGGGAGTAACAGGAGGAAACACCATATATTTT. Translated: CASSAGVTGGNTIYF.

The chain carries TRBV7-8 and TRBJ1-1; the D gene is possibly TRBD1 (5 bases). The CDR3 consists of 16 residues. Germline V gene lookup returns CDR1 SGHVS and CDR2 FQNEAQ. With 6 bases removed from V and 1 base from J, the gap between germline ends came to 18 bases. CDR3 sequence (DNA): TGTGCCAGCAGAGAAACAGGCAATCCATCGAACACTGAAGCTTTCTTT. This gives the protein CASRETGNPSNTEAFF. Looking up the rest from reference TRBV7-8 and TRBJ1-1 gives the full variable domain: GAGVSQSPRYKVAKRGQDVALRCDPISGHVSLFWYQQALGQGPEFLTYFQNEAQLDKSGLPSDRFFAERPEGSVSTLKIQRTQQEDSAVYLCASRETGNPSNTEAFFGQGTRLTVV.